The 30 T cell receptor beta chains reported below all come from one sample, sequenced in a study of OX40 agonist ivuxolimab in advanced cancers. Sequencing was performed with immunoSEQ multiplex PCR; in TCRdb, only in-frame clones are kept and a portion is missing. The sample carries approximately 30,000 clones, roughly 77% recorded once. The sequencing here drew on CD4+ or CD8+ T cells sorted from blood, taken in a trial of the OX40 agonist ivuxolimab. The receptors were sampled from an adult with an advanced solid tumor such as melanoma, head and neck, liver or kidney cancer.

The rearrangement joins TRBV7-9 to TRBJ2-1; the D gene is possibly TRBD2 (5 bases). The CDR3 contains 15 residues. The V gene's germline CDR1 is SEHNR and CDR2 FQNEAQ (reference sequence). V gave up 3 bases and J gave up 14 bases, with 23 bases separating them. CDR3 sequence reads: CASSFEAAVAFEEFF. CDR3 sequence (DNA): TGTGCCAGCAGCTTCGAAGCAGCGGTCGCTTTCGAGGAGTTCTTC.

CDR3 loop: CATSRGRQYTDTQYF. DNA of the CDR3: TGTGCCACCAGCAGAGGCAGGCAGTACACAGATACGCAGTATTTT. The V call is TRBV15, the J call TRBJ2-3; D remains unclear. Germline CDR1 reads LNHNV; CDR2 reads YYDKDF (reference sequence). The V gene lost 1 base and the J gene lost 2 bases, with 10 bases spanning the gap. The CDR3 runs to 15 residues.

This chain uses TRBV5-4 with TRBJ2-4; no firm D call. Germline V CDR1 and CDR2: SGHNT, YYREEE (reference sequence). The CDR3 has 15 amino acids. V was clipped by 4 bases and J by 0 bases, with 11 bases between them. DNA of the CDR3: TGTGCCAGCAGCCTGTGGGCTCCAGCCAAAAACATTCAGTACTTC. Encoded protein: CASSLWAPAKNIQYF. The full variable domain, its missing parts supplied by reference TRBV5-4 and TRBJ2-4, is ETGVTQSPTHLIKTRGQQVTLRCSSQSGHNTVSWYQQALGQGPQFIFQYYREEENGRGNFPPRFSGLQFPNYSSELNVNALELDDSALYLCASSLWAPAKNIQYFGAGTRLSVL.

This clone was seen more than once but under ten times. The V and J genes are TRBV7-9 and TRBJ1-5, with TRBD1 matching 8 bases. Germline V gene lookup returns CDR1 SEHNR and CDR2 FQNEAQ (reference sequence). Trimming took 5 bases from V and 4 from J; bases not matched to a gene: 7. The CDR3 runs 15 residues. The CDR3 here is CASSPPTGENQPQHF. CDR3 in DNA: TGTGCCAGCAGCCCCCCGACAGGGGAGAATCAGCCCCAGCATTTT. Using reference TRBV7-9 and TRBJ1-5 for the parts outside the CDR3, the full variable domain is DTGVSQNPRHKITKRGQNVTFRCDPISEHNRLYWYRQTLGQGPEFLTYFQNEAQLEKSRLLSDRFSAERPKGSFSTLEIQRTEQGDSAMYLCASSPPTGENQPQHFGDGTRLSIL.

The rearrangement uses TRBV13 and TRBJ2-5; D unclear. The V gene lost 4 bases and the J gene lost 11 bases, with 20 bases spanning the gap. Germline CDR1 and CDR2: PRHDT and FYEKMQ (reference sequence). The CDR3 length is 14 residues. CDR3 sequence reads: CASSSTDWSDEQYF. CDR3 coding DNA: TGTGCCAGCAGCTCGACTGATTGGTCGGATGAGCAGTACTTC.

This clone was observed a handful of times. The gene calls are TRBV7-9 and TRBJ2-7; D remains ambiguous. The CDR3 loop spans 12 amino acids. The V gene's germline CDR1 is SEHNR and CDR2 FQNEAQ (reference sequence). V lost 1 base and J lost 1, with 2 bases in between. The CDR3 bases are TGTGCCAGCAGCTTAGGATCCTACGAGCAGTACTTC. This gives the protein CASSLGSYEQYF.

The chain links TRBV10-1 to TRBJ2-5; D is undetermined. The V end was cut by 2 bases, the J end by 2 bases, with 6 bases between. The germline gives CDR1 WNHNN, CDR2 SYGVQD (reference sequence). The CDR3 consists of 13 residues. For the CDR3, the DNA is TGCGCCAGCAGTGAGAACAGACAAGAGACCCAGTACTTC. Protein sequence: CASSENRQETQYF.

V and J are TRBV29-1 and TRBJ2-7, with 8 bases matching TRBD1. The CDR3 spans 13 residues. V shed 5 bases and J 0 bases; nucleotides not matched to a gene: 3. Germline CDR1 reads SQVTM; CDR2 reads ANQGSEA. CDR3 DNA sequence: TGCAGCGTTCAGGGGGCCCCCTCCTACGAGCAGTACTTC. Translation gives CSVQGAPSYEQYF.

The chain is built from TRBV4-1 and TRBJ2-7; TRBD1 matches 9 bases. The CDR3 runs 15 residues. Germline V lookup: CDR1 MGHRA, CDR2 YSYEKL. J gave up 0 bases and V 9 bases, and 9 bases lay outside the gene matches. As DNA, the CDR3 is TGCGCCAGTACAGCTGGGACAGGGTACTCCTACGAGCAGTACTTC. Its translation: CASTAGTGYSYEQYF.

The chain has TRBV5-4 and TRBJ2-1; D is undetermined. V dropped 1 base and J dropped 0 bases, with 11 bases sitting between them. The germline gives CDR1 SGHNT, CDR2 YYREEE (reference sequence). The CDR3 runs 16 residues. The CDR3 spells CASSLQLLSSYNEQFF. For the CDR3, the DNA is TGTGCCAGCAGCTTGCAACTTCTTAGCTCCTACAATGAGCAGTTCTTC.

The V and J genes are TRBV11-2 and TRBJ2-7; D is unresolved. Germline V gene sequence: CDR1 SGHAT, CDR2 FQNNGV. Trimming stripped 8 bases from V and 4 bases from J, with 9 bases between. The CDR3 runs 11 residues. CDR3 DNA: TGTGCCAGCGGATGGGTGTACGAGCAGTACTTC. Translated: CASGWVYEQYF.

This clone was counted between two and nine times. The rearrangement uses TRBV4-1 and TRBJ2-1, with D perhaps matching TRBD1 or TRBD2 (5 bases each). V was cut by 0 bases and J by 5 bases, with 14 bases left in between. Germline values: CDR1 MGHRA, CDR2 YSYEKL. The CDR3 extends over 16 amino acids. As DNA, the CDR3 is TGCGCCAGCAGCCAAGATCTGGGACGGATTGACAATGAGCAGTTCTTC. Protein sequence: CASSQDLGRIDNEQFF.

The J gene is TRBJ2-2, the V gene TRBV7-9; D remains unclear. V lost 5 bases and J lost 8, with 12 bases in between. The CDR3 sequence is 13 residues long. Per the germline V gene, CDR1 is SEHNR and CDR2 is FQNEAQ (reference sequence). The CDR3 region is CASSPKWAGELFF. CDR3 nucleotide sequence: TGTGCCAGCAGCCCTAAGTGGGCTGGGGAGCTGTTTTTT.

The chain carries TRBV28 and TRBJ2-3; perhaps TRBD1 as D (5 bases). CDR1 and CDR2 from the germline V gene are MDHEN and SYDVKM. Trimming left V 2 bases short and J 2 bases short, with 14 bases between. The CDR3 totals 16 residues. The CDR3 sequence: CASSLVLDTLTDTQYF. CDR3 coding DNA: TGTGCCAGCAGTTTAGTCTTGGACACTCTCACAGATACGCAGTATTTT.

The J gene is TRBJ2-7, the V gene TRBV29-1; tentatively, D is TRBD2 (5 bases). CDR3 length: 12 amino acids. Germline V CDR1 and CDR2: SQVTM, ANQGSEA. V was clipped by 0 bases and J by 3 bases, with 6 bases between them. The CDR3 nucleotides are TGCAGCGTTGAAGAGGGGAGCTACGAGCAGTACTTC. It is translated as CSVEEGSYEQYF.

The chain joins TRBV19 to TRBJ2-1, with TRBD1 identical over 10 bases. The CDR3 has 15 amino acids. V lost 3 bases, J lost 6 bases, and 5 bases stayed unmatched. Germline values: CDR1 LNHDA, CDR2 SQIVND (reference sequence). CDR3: CASSIPGQGFNEQFF. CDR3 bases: TGTGCCAGTAGTATTCCGGGACAGGGGTTCAATGAGCAGTTCTTC.

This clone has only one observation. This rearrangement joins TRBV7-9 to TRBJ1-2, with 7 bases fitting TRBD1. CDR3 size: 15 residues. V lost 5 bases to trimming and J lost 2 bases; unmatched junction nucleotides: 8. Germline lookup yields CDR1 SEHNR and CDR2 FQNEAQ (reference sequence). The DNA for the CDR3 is TGTGCCAGCAGCGCTCCGGGACAGAAGAACTATGGCTACACCTTC. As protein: CASSAPGQKNYGYTF.

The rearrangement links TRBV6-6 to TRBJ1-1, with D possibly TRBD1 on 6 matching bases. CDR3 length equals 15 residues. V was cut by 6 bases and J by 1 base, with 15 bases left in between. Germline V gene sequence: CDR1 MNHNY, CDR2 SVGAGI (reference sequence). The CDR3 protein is CASSPTGTRNTEAFF. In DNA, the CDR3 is TGTGCCAGCAGCCCTACCGGGACAAGGAACACTGAAGCTTTCTTT.

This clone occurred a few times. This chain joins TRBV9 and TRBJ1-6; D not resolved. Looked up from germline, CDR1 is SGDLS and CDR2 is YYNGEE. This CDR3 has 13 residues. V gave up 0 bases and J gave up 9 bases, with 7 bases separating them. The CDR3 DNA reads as TGTGCCAGCAGCGTAGAAGGATTTTCACCCCTCCACTTT. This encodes CASSVEGFSPLHF.

CDR3 sequence reads: CASSAVEGSDSEKLFF. The CDR3 coding sequence is TGTGCCAGCAGCGCTGTTGAGGGGAGCGACTCTGAAAAACTGTTTTTT. The V and J genes are TRBV11-1 and TRBJ1-4; perhaps TRBD1 as D (5 bases). The V and J ends lost 5 bases and 7 bases respectively, with 20 bases between them. The CDR3 consists of 16 residues. Looked up from germline, CDR1 is SGHAT and CDR2 is FQDESV (reference sequence).

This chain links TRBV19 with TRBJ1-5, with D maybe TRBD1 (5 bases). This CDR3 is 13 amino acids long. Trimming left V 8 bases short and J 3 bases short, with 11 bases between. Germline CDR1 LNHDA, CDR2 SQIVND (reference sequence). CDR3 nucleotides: TGTGCCAGTCGCGACAGTATCAATCAGCCCCAGCATTTT. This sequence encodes CASRDSINQPQHF.

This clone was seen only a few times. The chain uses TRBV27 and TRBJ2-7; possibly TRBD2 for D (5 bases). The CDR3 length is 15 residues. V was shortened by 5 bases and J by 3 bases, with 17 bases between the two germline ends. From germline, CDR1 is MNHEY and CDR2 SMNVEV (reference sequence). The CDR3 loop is CASSHQTGSSYEQYF. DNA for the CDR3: TGTGCCAGCAGTCACCAGACGGGATCCAGCTACGAGCAGTACTTC.

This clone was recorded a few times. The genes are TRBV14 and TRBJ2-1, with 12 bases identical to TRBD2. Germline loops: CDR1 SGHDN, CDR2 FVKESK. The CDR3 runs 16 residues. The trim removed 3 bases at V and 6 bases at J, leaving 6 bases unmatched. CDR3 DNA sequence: TGTGCCAGCAGCCACCGACTAGCGGGAGTAGCCAATGAGCAGTTCTTC. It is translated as CASSHRLAGVANEQFF.

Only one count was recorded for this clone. CDR3 protein: CASSLRQISYEQYF. The DNA of the CDR3 is TGTGCCAGCAGCTTACGCCAGATCAGTTACGAGCAGTACTTC. This chain links TRBV11-3 with TRBJ2-7, with D unresolved. The germline V gene encodes CDR1 SGHNT and CDR2 YENEEA. Trimming shortened V by 2 bases and J by 4 bases, and 12 bases separated the two germline ends. This CDR3 is built from 14 residues.

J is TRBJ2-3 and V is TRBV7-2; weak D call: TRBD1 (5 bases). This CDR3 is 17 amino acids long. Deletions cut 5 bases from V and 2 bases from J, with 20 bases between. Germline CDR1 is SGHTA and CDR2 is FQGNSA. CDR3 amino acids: CASSSLVFRENTDTQYF. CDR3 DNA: TGTGCCAGCAGCAGCCTAGTCTTCAGGGAAAACACAGATACGCAGTATTTT.

Written as DNA, the CDR3 is TGTGCCAGCAGCTTGGTGTCGTCGAGAACCTACGAGCAGTACTTC. As protein: CASSLVSSRTYEQYF. The rearrangement links TRBV5-5 to TRBJ2-7; D unresolved. The V end was cut by 0 bases, the J end by 2 bases, with 12 bases between. Germline V gene data show CDR1 as SGHKS and CDR2 as YYEKEE (reference sequence). There are 15 residues in the CDR3.

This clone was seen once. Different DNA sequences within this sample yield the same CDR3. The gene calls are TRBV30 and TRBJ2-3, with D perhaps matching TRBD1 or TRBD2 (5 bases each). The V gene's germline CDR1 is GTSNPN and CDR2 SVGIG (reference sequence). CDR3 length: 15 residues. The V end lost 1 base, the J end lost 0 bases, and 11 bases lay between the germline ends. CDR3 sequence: CAWSAGTVSTDTQYF. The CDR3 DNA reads TGTGCCTGGAGTGCCGGGACGGTAAGCACAGATACGCAGTATTTT.

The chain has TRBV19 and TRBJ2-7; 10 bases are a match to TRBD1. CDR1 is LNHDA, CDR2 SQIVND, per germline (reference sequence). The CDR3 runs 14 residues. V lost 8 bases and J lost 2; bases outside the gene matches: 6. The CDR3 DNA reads TGTGCCAGTCAATCCGGGACAGGGGCCTACGAGCAGTACTTC. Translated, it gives CASQSGTGAYEQYF.

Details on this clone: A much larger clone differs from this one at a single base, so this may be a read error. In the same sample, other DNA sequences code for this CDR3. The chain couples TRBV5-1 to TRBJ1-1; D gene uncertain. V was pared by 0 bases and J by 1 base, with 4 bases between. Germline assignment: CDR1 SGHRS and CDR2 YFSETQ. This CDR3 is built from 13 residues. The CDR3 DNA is TGCGCCAGCAGCTTGGGGACGAACACTGAAGCTTTCTTT. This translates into CASSLGTNTEAFF.

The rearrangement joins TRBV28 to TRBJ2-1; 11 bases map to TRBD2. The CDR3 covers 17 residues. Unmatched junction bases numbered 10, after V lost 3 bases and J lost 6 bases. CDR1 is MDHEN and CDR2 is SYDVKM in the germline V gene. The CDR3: CASSFPTTSGMPNEQFF. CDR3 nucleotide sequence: TGTGCCAGCAGTTTTCCTACGACTAGCGGGATGCCCAATGAGCAGTTCTTC. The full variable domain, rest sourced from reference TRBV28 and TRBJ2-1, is DVKVTQSSRYLVKRTGEKVFLECVQDMDHENMFWYRQDPGLGLRLIYFSYDVKMKEKGDIPEGYSVSREKKERFSLILESASTNQTSMYLCASSFPTTSGMPNEQFFGPGTRLTVL.